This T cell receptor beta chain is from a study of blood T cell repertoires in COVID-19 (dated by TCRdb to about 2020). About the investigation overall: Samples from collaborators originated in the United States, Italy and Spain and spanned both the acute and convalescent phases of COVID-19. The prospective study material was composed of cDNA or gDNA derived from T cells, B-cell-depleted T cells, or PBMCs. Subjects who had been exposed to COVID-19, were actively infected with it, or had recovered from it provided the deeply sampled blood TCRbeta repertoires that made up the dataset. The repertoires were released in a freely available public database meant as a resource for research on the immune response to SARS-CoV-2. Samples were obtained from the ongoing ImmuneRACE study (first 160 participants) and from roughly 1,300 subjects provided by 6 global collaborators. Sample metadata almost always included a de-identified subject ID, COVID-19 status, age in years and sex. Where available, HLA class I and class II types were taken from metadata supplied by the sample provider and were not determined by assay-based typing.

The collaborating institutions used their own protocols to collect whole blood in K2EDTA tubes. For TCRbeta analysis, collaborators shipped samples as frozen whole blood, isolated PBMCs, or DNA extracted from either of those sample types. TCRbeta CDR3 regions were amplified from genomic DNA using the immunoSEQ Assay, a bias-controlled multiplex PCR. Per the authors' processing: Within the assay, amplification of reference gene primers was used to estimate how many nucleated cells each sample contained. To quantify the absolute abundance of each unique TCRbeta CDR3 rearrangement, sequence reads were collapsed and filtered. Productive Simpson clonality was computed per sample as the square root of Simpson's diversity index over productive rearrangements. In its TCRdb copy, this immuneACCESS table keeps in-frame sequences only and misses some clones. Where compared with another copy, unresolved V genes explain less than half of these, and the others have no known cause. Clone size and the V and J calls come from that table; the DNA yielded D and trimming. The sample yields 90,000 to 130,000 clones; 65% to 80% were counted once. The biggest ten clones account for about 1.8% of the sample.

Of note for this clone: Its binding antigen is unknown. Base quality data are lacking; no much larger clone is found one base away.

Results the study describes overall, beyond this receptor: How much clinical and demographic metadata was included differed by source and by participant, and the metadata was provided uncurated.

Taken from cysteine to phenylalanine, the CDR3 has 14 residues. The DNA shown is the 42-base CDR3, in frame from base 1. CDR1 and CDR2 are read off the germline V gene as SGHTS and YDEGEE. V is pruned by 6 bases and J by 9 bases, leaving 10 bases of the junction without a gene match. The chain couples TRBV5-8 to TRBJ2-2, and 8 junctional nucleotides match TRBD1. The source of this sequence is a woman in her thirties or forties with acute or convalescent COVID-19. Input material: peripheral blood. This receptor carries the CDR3 CASISGPGGRELFF. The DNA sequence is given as TGTGCCAGCATCTCTGGGCCAGGGGGCCGGGAGCTGTTTTTT.